This TCR beta chain was identified in a study of T cell responses to AZD1222 COVID-19 vaccine. Study results and limitations: There were mostly white British donors and more females than males, and clonal diversity was possibly underestimated. Spike-spanning, vaccine-associated CD4 TCRs were dominant at 160-218 and 743-854. Baseline serostatus was positive in only six AZD1222 recipients.

The germline gives CDR1 SGHTA, CDR2 FQGNSA. The CDR3 covers 16 residues. The ends were cut back, 5 bases at V and 4 bases at J, with 19 bases in the middle. A note on this clone: Its antigen remains unknown.

Libraries were prepared by immunoSEQ multiplex PCR; TCRdb keeps only in-frame clonotypes and omits some of them. The data show about 84,000 clones, with nearly 90% seen just once and roughly 1.6% held by the top ten. The clonotype originates from an adult in good health. The gene calls are TRBV7-2 and TRBJ2-3; D possibly uses TRBD1 or TRBD2 (6 bases each). The sequences come from peripheral blood, collected on day 0 of AZD1222 vaccination. This CDR3 is CASSTAGSEGADTQYF. The CDR3, as DNA: TGTGCCAGCAGCACAGCAGGGTCGGAGGGGGCAGATACGCAGTATTTT.